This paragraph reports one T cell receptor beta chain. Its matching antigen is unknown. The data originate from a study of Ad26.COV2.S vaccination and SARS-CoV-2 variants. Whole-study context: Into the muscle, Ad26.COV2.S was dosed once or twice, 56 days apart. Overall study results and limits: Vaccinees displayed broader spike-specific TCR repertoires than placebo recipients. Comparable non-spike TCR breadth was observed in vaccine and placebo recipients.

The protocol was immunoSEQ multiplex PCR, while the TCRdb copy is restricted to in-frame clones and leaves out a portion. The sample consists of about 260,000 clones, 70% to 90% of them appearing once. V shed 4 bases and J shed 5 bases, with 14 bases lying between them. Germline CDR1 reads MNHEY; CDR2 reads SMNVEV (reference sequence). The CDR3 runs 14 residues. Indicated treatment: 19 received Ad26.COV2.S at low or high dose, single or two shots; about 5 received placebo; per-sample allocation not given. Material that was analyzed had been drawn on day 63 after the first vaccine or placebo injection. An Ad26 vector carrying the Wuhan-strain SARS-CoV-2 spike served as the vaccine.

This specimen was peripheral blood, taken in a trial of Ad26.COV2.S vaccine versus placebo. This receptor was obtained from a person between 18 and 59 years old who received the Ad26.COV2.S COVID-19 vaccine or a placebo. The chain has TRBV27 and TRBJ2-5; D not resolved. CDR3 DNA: TGTGCCAGCAGTTCCACTCATCTCCGGGAGACCCAGTACTTC. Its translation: CASSSTHLRETQYF.